The rows below give T cell receptor beta chains drawn from one sample of a study of T cells in Graves' hyperthyroidism and ophthalmopathy. TCRdb fed the multiplex PCR reads into MiXCR, producing one record per CDR3 protein. The table lists 500,000 to 600,000 distinct CDR3 sequences, 46% of them singletons. The sample taken for sequencing was peripheral blood or thyroid tissue (not recorded which). The receptors originated from a woman younger than 30 with Graves' hyperthyroidism. The conserved cysteine and the conserved F or W are not part of the CDR3 here. The order of the fields is D gene, V gene, J gene, CDR3 protein. A D gene is named only where the DNA matches it firmly.

>NA|TRBV19|TRBJ2-6
ASTLFITGANVLT
>TRBD2|TRBV10-3|TRBJ2-7
AISAPGGHEQY
>NA|TRBV7-8|TRBJ2-2
ASSGERGTGPGELF
>NA|TRBV7-3|TRBJ1-2
ASSLSPGRGYT
>TRBD2|TRBV6-4|TRBJ2-2
ASSGRAGGLF
>TRBD1|TRBV11-2|TRBJ2-5
ASSLDLDRPSVTQY
>NA|TRBV7-9|TRBJ1-2
ASRPTGANYGYT
>TRBD2|TRBV24-1|TRBJ2-1
ATTSGASGSHEQF
>NA|TRBV20-1|TRBJ1-2
SASTSRADYGYT
>TRBD1|TRBV20-1|TRBJ1-6
SARGEDRAGNSPLH
>TRBD1|TRBV9|TRBJ2-3
ASSVQGVTDTQY
>NA|TRBV7-2|TRBJ2-3
ASSLMGEDTRY
>TRBD2|TRBV6-6|TRBJ2-7
ASSYSGGRAGYEQY
>NA|TRBV7-9|TRBJ1-2
ASSLAGAGDGYT
>NA|TRBV15|TRBJ2-2
ATSRVGGELF
>NA|TRBV6-1|TRBJ1-5
ASSEYVLNQPQH
>NA|TRBV10-3|TRBJ2-5
AISLDSYQETQY
>TRBD1|TRBV7-9|TRBJ1-2
ASSLGSGGGGYT
>NA|TRBV7-6|TRBJ2-5
ASSLARVETQY
>NA|TRBV7-8|TRBJ1-5
ASSLAVVGTNQPQH
>NA|TRBV7-9|TRBJ1-2
ASSAADGCT
>TRBD2|TRBV7-2|TRBJ2-7
ASSLARSSGSHEQY
>NA|TRBV7-2|TRBJ2-1
ASGKGGLQFREQF
>NA|TRBV25-1|TRBJ2-7
ASSVPGSYEQY
>NA|TRBV20-1|TRBJ2-2
SARGSGGAGELF
>TRBD1|TRBV19|TRBJ1-1
TSRTGTGAGTEAF
>NA|TRBV19|TRBJ1-5
ASSIWGRSNQPQH
>TRBD2|TRBV20-1|TRBJ2-2
SARVRTSGFGELF